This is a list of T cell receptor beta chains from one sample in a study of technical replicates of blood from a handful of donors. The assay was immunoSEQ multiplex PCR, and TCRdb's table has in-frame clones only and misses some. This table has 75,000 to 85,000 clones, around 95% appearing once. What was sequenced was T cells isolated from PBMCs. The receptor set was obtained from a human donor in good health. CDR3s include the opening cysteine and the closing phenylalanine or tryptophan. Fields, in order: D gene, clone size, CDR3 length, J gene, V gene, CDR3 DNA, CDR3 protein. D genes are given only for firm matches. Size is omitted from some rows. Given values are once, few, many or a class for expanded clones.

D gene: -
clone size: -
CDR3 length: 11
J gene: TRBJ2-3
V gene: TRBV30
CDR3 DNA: TGTGCCTGGACCTCGGGGGATACGCAGTATTTT
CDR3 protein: CAWTSGDTQYF

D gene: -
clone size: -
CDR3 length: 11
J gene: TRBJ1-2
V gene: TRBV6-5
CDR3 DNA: TGTGCCAGCAGACAGGGACATGGCTACACCTTC
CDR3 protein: CASRQGHGYTF

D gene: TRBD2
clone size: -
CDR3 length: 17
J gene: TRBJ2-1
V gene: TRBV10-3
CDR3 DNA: TGTGCCATCAGTGAGTCAGTTCTAGCGGAAACCTACAATGAGCAGTTCTTC
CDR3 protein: CAISESVLAETYNEQFF

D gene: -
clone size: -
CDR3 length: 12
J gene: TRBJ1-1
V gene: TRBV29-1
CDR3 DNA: TGCAGCGTCGATGAGTTGGTGACTGAAGCTTTCTTT
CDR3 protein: CSVDELVTEAFF

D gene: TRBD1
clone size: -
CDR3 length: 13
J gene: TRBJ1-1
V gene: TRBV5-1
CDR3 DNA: TGCGCCAGCAGCCTTGACAGGGCCACTGAAGCTTTCTTT
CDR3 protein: CASSLDRATEAFF

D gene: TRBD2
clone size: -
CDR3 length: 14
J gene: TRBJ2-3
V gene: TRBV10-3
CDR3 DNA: TGTGCCATCAGGGGGACTAGCGGCACAGATACGCAGTATTTT
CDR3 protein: CAIRGTSGTDTQYF

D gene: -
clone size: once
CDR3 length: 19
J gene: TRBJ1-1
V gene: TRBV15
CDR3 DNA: TGTGCCACCAGCAGAGATGACGGCAGGGTAAGTCGGTTGGACACTGAAGCTTTCTTT
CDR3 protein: CATSRDDGRVSRLDTEAFF

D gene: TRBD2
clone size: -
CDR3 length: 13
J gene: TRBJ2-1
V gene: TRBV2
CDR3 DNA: TGTGCCAGCACTAGCGGGAGTTATAATGAGCAGTTCTTC
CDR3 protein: CASTSGSYNEQFF

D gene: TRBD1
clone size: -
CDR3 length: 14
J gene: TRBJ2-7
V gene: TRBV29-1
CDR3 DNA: TGCAGCGCCGTGAAAACAGGGGATCTCTACGAGCAGTACTTC
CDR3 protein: CSAVKTGDLYEQYF

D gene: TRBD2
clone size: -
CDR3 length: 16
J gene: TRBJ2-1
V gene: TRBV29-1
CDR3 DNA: TGCAGCGTTGAAGACCCCGGGACTAGCGGAAACAATGAGCAGTTCTTC
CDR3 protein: CSVEDPGTSGNNEQFF

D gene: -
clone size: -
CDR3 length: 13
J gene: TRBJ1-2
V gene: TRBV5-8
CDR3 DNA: TGTGCCAGCAGCAGTTGGCGGCTATATGGCTACACCTTC
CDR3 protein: CASSSWRLYGYTF

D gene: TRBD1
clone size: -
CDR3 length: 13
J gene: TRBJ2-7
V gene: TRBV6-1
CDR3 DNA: TGTGCCAGCAGATGGACAGGGAAAAACGAGCAGTACTTC
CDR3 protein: CASRWTGKNEQYF

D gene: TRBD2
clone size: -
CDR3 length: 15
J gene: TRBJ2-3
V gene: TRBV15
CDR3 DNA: TGTGCCACCAGCATCGAGGGAGGGAAGGCAGATACGCAGTATTTT
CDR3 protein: CATSIEGGKADTQYF

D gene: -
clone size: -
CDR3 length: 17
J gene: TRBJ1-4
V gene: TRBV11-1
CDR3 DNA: TGTGCCAGCAGCTTAGCCGCGGACTTTGCAACTAATGAAAAACTGTTTTTT
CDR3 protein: CASSLAADFATNEKLFF

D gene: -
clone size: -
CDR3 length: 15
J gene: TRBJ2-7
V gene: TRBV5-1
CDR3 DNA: TGCGCCAGCAGCTGGGGGGACGGCCGCTCCTACGAGCAGTACTTC
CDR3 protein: CASSWGDGRSYEQYF

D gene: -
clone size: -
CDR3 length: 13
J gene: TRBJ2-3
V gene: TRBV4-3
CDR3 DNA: TGCGCCAGCAGCCAAGGGGCAGTGGATACGCAGTATTTT
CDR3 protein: CASSQGAVDTQYF

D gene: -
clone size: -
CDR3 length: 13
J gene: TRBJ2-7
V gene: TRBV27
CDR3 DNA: TGTGCCAGCAGTCTCCTTAGGGGGAACGAGCAGTACTTC
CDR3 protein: CASSLLRGNEQYF

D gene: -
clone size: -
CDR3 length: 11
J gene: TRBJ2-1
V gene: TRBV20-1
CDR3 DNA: TGCAGTGTTTTAGGGGACAATGAGCAGTTCTTC
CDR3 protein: CSVLGDNEQFF

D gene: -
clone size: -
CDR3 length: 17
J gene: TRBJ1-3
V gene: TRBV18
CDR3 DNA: TGTGCCAGCTCACCGCAGGTCCTCCAAACCTCTGGAAACACCATATATTTT
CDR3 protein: CASSPQVLQTSGNTIYF

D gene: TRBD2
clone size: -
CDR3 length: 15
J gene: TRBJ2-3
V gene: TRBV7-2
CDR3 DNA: TGTGCCAGCAGCTTAGGCGGGAGGGAGGCAGATACGCAGTATTTT
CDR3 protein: CASSLGGREADTQYF

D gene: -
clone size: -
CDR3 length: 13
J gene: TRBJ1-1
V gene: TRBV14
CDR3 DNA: TGTGCCAGCAGCCTCTATATGAACACTGAAGCTTTCTTT
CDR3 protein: CASSLYMNTEAFF

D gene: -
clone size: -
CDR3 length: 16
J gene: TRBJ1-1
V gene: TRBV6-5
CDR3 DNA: TGTGCCAGCAGTTACCAGGCGTGGACAAAGAACACTGAAGCTTTCTTT
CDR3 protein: CASSYQAWTKNTEAFF

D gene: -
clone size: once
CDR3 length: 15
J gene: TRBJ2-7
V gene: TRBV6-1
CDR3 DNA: TGTGCCAGCAGCCACCACCCTCAGGGGAACTACGAGCAGTACTTC
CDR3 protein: CASSHHPQGNYEQYF

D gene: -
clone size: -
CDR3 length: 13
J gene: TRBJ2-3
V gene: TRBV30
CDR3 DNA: TGTGCCTGGAGCATAAGGAGCGGCGATACGCAGTATTTT
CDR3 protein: CAWSIRSGDTQYF

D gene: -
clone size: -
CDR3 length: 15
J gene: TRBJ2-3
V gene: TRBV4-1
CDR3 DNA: TGCGCCAGCAGCCAAGTGGCGGGAAGCACAGATACGCAGTATTTT
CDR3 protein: CASSQVAGSTDTQYF

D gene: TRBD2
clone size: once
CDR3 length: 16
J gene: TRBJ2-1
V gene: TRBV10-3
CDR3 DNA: TGTGCCATCAGTGAGTCAAGGCGGGAGCTCTACAATGAGCAGTTCTTC
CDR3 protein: CAISESRRELYNEQFF

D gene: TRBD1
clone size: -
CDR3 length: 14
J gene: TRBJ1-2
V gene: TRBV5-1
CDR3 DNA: TGCGCCAGCAGCGGGACAGGGACCAACTATGGCTACACCTTC
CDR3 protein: CASSGTGTNYGYTF